The rows below give T cell receptor beta chains drawn from one sample of a study of shared clonotypes between healthy human individuals. The repertoire was sequenced with immunoSEQ multiplex PCR; TCRdb's copy has only in-frame clones and lacks some. The sample records 2 million to 2.5 million clones, roughly 93% being singletons. Sequencing was performed on naive CD4+ T cells from PBMCs. These receptors were collected from a man between 18 and 35 years old in good health. Some clones in this sample may be carry-over from other donors' samples. Both conserved end residues are part of each CDR3. D genes are given only for firm matches. A row's size may be missing; if present it is once, few, many or a size class.

clone_size | j_call | v_call | d_call | cdr3_nt | cdr3_aa
NA | TRBJ2-7 | TRBV18 | NA | TGTGCCAGCTCACCAGGGCTCGAGCAGTACTTC | CASSPGLEQYF
once | TRBJ2-1 | TRBV7-2 | NA | TGTGCCAGCAGCTTAGCGCTCAGCGTGTCCGAGCAGTTCTTC | CASSLALSVSEQFF
NA | TRBJ1-2 | TRBV18 | NA | TGTGCCAGCTCACCAGGGGGACTGCTACCTCCCAACTTC | CASSPGGLLPPNF
NA | TRBJ2-6 | TRBV5-1 | NA | TGCGCCAGCAGAGGAGACGGGGCCAACGTCCTGACTTTC | CASRGDGANVLTF
NA | TRBJ1-6 | TRBV2 | NA | TGTGCCAGCACCGGCCCGGGGGCGGCTAATTCACCCCTCCACTTT | CASTGPGAANSPLHF
few | TRBJ2-5 | TRBV5-1 | NA | TGCGCCAGCAGCTTGGCTGGCGGCCCCCAAGAGACCCAGTACTTC | CASSLAGGPQETQYF
NA | TRBJ1-5 | TRBV28 | TRBD1 | TGTGCCAGCAGTTTAGGTGGGACAGGGGGTCCCCCCCAGCATTTT | CASSLGGTGGPPQHF
NA | TRBJ2-5 | TRBV7-9 | NA | TGTGCCAGCAGCTCGGGTGGGGCAGAACAAGAGACCCAGTACTTC | CASSSGGAEQETQYF
once | TRBJ1-3 | TRBV28 | NA | TGTGCCAGCAGTACCGGATCGGGGGGGCCTGGAAACACCATATATTTT | CASSTGSGGPGNTIYF
NA | TRBJ1-2 | TRBV5-1 | TRBD1 | TGCGCCAGCAGCCCAGGGACAGGCTATGGCTACACCTTC | CASSPGTGYGYTF
NA | TRBJ2-1 | TRBV5-1 | TRBD2 | TGCGCCAGCAACTCCCACCCGGCTAGCGGGGGGAGGAAGTCTATCAATGAGCAGTTCTTC | CASNSHPASGGRKSINEQFF
NA | TRBJ2-1 | TRBV13 | TRBD2 | TGTGCCAGCAGCCCAACTAGCGGGAGGGTTTACAATGAGCAGTTCTTC | CASSPTSGRVYNEQFF
NA | TRBJ1-2 | TRBV5-1 | TRBD1 | TGCGCCAGCAGCGGGGACAGGGGATTTCATGGCTACACCTTC | CASSGDRGFHGYTF
NA | TRBJ1-1 | TRBV28 | TRBD1 | TGTGCCAGCAGTTCGACAGGGGGCTTAACGGAAGCTTTCTTT | CASSSTGGLTEAFF
NA | TRBJ2-3 | TRBV5-4 | NA | TGTGCCAGCAGCTCCAGGGCGGGAAGCACAGATACGCAGTATTTT | CASSSRAGSTDTQYF
NA | TRBJ2-5 | TRBV18 | NA | TGTGCCAGCTCACCACGGCAGGCAAAAGTACAAGAGACCCAGTACTTC | CASSPRQAKVQETQYF
NA | TRBJ1-2 | TRBV4-1 | TRBD1 | TGCGCCAGCAGCCGCCCGGGACAGAACAACTATGGCTACACCTTC | CASSRPGQNNYGYTF
NA | TRBJ1-1 | TRBV6-5 | NA | TGTGCCAGCAGTTCAGACCTGAACACTGAAGCTTTCTTT | CASSSDLNTEAFF
NA | TRBJ2-7 | TRBV5-1 | TRBD2 | TGCGCCAGCACGTATGGGAATAGCGGGAGGACTTACGAGCAGTACTTC | CASTYGNSGRTYEQYF
NA | TRBJ2-1 | TRBV25-1 | NA | TGTGCCAGCAGTCTCCTTGACAGCTACAATGAGCAGTTCTTC | CASSLLDSYNEQFF
NA | TRBJ2-1 | TRBV15 | TRBD1 | TGTGCCACCAGCAGAGGACAGGGTGACAATGAGCAGTTCTTC | CATSRGQGDNEQFF
once | TRBJ2-5 | TRBV29-1 | NA | TGCAGCGTTATACAGGGAGGAGAGACCCAGTACTTC | CSVIQGGETQYF
NA | TRBJ1-1 | TRBV14 | NA | TGTGCCAGCAGCCATCCGGGGGCGGCGAACACTGAAGCTTTCTTT | CASSHPGAANTEAFF
NA | TRBJ2-1 | TRBV27 | NA | TGTGCCAGCAGCCCGCCCCCGGGGCGGAGGGATGAGCAGTTCTTC | CASSPPPGRRDEQFF
NA | TRBJ1-3 | TRBV9 | NA | TGTGCCAGCAGCGGACGACGGAGCTCTGGAAACACCATATATTTT | CASSGRRSSGNTIYF
NA | TRBJ2-1 | TRBV6-4 | NA | TGTGCCAGCAGTGATCATGCCGGGTCTTATTACAATGAGCAGTTCTTC | CASSDHAGSYYNEQFF
NA | TRBJ1-2 | TRBV11-2 | NA | TGTGCCAGCAGCCCAGGGTGGGCAGCGCCTTATGGCTACACCTTC | CASSPGWAAPYGYTF
NA | TRBJ2-7 | TRBV11-1 | TRBD1 | TGTGCCAGCAGCTTCGGGGACAGCCCCTTCTACGAGCAGTACTTC | CASSFGDSPFYEQYF
once | TRBJ2-5 | TRBV18 | TRBD1 | TGTGCCAGCTCACCGACAGGGGGAAAAAAAGAGACCCAGTACTTC | CASSPTGGKKETQYF
NA | TRBJ2-7 | TRBV4-3 | NA | TGCGCCAGCAGCCAAGATGGGCAGGGGATGGAGCAGTACTTC | CASSQDGQGMEQYF
NA | TRBJ1-2 | TRBV5-1 | NA | TGCGCCAGCAGCTTGGGTTCAGGGGCGTTTGGCTACACCTTC | CASSLGSGAFGYTF
NA | TRBJ1-2 | TRBV6-6 | NA | TGTGCCAGCAGTTACGAGGCGCCCCACGGAGGCTACACCTTC | CASSYEAPHGGYTF
NA | TRBJ1-5 | TRBV13 | NA | TGTGCCAGCAGCGAACAGAATCAGCCCCAGCATTTT | CASSEQNQPQHF
NA | TRBJ2-1 | TRBV18 | NA | TGTGCCAGCTCACCAGTGGCGGGCGAAAACAATGAGCAGTTCTTC | CASSPVAGENNEQFF
NA | TRBJ1-6 | TRBV30 | TRBD1 | TGTGCCTGGAGTGTACAGGGGGATTCACCCCTCCACTTT | CAWSVQGDSPLHF